What follows are 12 T cell receptor beta chains derived from one specimen sequenced in a study of response to subunit inactivated influenza vaccine. TCRdb re-derived calls from the RT-PCR reads in MiXCR, one entry per CDR3 protein. This sample has around 530,000 distinct CDR3 sequences; 12% occur once, and the top ten carry roughly 10%. Sample: PBMCs from blood, taken on the day of vaccination. Every receptor here comes from a man aged 45 to 65 who received an inactivated influenza vaccine.

This clonotype has more than one count but fewer than ten. This chain connects TRBV25-1 to TRBJ2-3, with D possibly TRBD1 on 5 matching bases. CDR1 is MGHDK and CDR2 is SYGVNS in the germline V gene. Trimming shortened V by 0 bases and J by 5 bases, and 9 bases separated the two germline ends. The CDR3 contains 14 residues. The CDR3 bases are TGTGCCAGCAGTGAATACAGACAGAAAGATACGCAGTATTTT. It codes for CASSEYRQKDTQYF. Using reference TRBV25-1 and TRBJ2-3 for the parts outside the CDR3, the full variable domain is EADIYQTPRYLVIGTGKKITLECSQTMGHDKMYWYQQDPGMELHLIHYSYGVNSTEKGDLSSESTVSRIRTEHFPLTLESARPSHTSQYLCASSEYRQKDTQYFGPGTRLTVL.

This clonotype was seen only a few times. In DNA form, the CDR3 reads TGTGCCAGCAGCTTCGCTGGACTAGCGGGAGGAAATGAGCAGTTCTTC. Its protein is CASSFAGLAGGNEQFF. V and J are TRBV5-5 and TRBJ2-1, with 14 bases that match TRBD2. From germline, CDR1 is SGHKS and CDR2 YYEKEE (reference sequence). V shed 2 bases, J shed 7 bases, and the junction held 5 bases outside the gene matches. The length of the CDR3 is 16 residues.

The chain recombines TRBV4-1 with TRBJ2-5; D remains unclear. Germline values: CDR1 MGHRA, CDR2 YSYEKL. This CDR3 region has 14 residues. V was shortened by 4 bases and J by 2 bases, with 11 bases between the two germline ends. In nucleotides, the CDR3 is TGCGCCAGCAGCCCGCAAATGGGGCAAGAGACCCAGTACTTC. Translating gives CASSPQMGQETQYF.

The V call is TRBV9, the J call TRBJ2-6; D remains unclear. This CDR3 region has 16 residues. Germline CDR1 and CDR2: SGDLS and YYNGEE. Trimming left V 4 bases short and J 0 bases short, with 11 bases between. The CDR3 loop reads CASSPPHGSGANVLTF. CDR3 bases: TGTGCCAGCAGCCCACCCCATGGCTCTGGGGCCAACGTCCTGACTTTC.

This clonotype has ten or more counts. The gene calls are TRBV7-2 and TRBJ2-1; D is undetermined. Trimming removed 5 bases at V and 5 bases at J, with 10 bases between. The CDR3 loop spans 13 amino acids. Germline V gene data show CDR1 as SGHTA and CDR2 as FQGNSA. The CDR3 spells CASSPAMDNEQFF. The CDR3 bases are TGTGCCAGCAGCCCGGCAATGGACAATGAGCAGTTCTTC.

This clonotype showed up just a few times. The V gene is TRBV27, the J gene TRBJ1-5; TRBD1 aligns across 8 bases. The CDR3 spans 14 residues. V lost 2 bases, J lost 5 bases, and 2 bases stayed unmatched. Looked up from germline, CDR1 is MNHEY and CDR2 is SMNVEV (reference sequence). CDR3 nucleotides: TGTGCCAGCAGTTTAATCAGGGGGCATCAGCCCCAGCATTTT. Its translation is CASSLIRGHQPQHF.

V and J are TRBV7-2 and TRBJ2-1, with TRBD2 identical over 10 bases. The CDR3 is made up of 15 amino acids. Germline CDR1 SGHTA, CDR2 FQGNSA. Losses at the gene ends were 1 base for V and 8 bases for J; bases not matched to a gene: 5. In nucleotides, the CDR3 is TGTGCCAGCAGCTTAGGACTAGCGGGTATTTATGAGCAGTTCTTC. It yields the protein CASSLGLAGIYEQFF.

The chain carries TRBV12-3 or TRBV12-4 and TRBJ2-7, with a weak D call TRBD1 (7 bases). Trimming cost V 6 bases and J 3 bases, with 18 bases left between them. The CDR3 length is 15 residues. The chain's CDR3 is CASSGGQLFRYEQYF. CDR3 sequence (DNA): TGTGCCAGCAGCGGGGGACAGCTCTTTCGCTACGAGCAGTACTTC.

This clonotype showed up just a few times. J is TRBJ1-1 and V is TRBV6-2 or TRBV6-3, with 9 bases lining up with TRBD1. V lost 7 bases and J lost 1; bases outside the gene matches: 22. Germline V gives CDR1 MNHEY, CDR2 SVGEGT. The length of the CDR3 is 20 residues. The CDR3 DNA follows: TGTGCCAGCACCACTGGGACAGGGAACGATAGTCCCCGGGAGAACACTGAAGCTTTCTTT. Encoded protein: CASTTGTGNDSPRENTEAFF.

In its sample, this clonotype was seen many times. The gene calls are TRBV12-3 or TRBV12-4 and TRBJ2-3; the D gene is possibly TRBD1 (6 bases). The CDR3 has 13 residues. Trimming left V 5 bases short and J 5 bases short, with 11 bases between. CDR3 loop: CASSPHRVDTQYF. The CDR3 DNA reads as TGTGCCAGCAGTCCCCACAGGGTAGATACGCAGTATTTT.

This clonotype was counted a few times. The rearrangement links TRBV29-1 to TRBJ2-3, with 12 bases aligning to TRBD2. The CDR3 extends over 17 amino acids. Germline-derived CDR1 and CDR2 are SQVTM and ANQGSEA. Trimming at V came to 6 bases and at J to 4 bases, leaving 14 bases not matched to a gene. CDR3 sequence: CSVQMTASGRAPDTQYF. The CDR3 nucleotides read TGCAGCGTCCAGATGACGGCTAGCGGGAGGGCCCCAGATACGCAGTATTTT.

The CDR3 loop reads CASSPGRVGETQYF. In nucleotides, the CDR3 is TGCGCCAGCAGCCCAGGGAGGGTCGGGGAGACCCAGTACTTC. The gene calls are TRBV5-1 and TRBJ2-5, with 7 bases that match TRBD2. This CDR3 comprises 14 residues. Trimming took 4 bases from V and 5 from J; bases not matched to a gene: 8. Per germline, CDR1 SGHRS and CDR2 YFSETQ.